The sequence of this T cell receptor (beta chain) was determined in a study of OX40 agonist ivuxolimab in advanced cancers. Study as a whole: Past anti-PD-1, anti-PD-L1 or anti-CTLA-4 therapy was accepted, and 40% had received some. Study conclusions and caveats: Clonal expansion by week 6 occurred in CD4+ and CD8+ blood T cells (at 0.1 to 3.0 mg/kg). Partial responders at 0.1-3.0 mg/kg showed near-lowest clonal expansion. A proportion of nonresponders additionally exhibited low normalized T-cell clonal expansion.

On this clone itself: Its antigen is not identified.

The table came from immunoSEQ multiplex PCR; TCRdb's copy has only in-frame clones and leaves some out. The profile shows about 57,000 clones, 87% of them singletons. The TCR originated in an adult with an advanced solid tumor such as melanoma, head and neck, liver or kidney cancer. Sequencing was performed on CD4+ or CD8+ T cells sorted from blood, taken in a trial of the OX40 agonist ivuxolimab.

CDR3: CASSPMTGLNTEAFF. Written as DNA, the CDR3 is TGTGCCAGCAGTCCCATGACAGGGTTGAACACTGAAGCTTTCTTT. This rearrangement joins TRBV28 to TRBJ1-1; TRBD1 matches at 7 bases. Looked up from germline, CDR1 is MDHEN and CDR2 is SYDVKM. Trimming at V came to 5 bases and at J to 0 bases, leaving 6 bases not matched to a gene. The CDR3 is made up of 15 amino acids.